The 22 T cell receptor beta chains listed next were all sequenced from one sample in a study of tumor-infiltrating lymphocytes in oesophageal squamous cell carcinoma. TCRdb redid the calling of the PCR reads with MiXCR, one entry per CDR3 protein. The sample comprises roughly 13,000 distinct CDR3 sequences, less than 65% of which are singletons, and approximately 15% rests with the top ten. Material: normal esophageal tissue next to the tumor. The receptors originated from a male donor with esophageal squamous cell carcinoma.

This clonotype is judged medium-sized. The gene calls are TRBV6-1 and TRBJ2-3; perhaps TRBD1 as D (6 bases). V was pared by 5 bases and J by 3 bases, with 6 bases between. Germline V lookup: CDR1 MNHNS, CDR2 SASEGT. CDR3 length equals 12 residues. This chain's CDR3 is CASSQGTDTQYF. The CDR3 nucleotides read TGTGCCAGCAGTCAGGGGACAGATACGCAGTATTTT.

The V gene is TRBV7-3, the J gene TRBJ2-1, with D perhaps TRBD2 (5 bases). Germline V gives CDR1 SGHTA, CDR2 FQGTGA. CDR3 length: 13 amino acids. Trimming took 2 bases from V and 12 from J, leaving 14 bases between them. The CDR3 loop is CASSLDPSLGQFF. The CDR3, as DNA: TGTGCCAGCAGCTTAGACCCTAGCTTGGGGCAGTTCTTC.

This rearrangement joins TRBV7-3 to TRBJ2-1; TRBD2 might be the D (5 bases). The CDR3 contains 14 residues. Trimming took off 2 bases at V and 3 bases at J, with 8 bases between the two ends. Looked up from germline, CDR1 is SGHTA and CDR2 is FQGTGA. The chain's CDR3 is CASSLEGSYNEQFF. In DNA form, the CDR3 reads TGTGCCAGCAGCTTAGAGGGCAGCTACAATGAGCAGTTCTTC.

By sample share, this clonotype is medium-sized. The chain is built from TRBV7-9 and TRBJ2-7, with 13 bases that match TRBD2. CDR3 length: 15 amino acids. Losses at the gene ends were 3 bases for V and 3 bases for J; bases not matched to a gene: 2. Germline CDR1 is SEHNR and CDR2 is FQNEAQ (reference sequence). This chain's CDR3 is CASSFTSGRVYEQYF. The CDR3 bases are TGTGCCAGCAGCTTTACTAGCGGGAGGGTCTACGAGCAGTACTTC.

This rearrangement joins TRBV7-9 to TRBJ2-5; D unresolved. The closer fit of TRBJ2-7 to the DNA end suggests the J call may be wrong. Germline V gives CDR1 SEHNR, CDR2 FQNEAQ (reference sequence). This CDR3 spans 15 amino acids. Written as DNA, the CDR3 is TGTGCCAGCAGCTTAGAGGGATGGGGTTTGTACGAGCAGTACTTC. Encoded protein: CASSLEGWGLYEQYF.

This CDR3 reads CASSLAEGPYEQYF. The CDR3 DNA reads as TGTGCCAGCAGCTTGGCAGAGGGTCCCTACGAGCAGTACTTC. The genes are TRBV7-6 and TRBJ2-5; tentatively, D is TRBD2 (5 bases). TRBJ2-7 matches the DNA end more closely, so the J call is doubtful. The CDR3 runs 14 residues. Germline-derived CDR1 and CDR2 are SGHVS and FNYEAQ.

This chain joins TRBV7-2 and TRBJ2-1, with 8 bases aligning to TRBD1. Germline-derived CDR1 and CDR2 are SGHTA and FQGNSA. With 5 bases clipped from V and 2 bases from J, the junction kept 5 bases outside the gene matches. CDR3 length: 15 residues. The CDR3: CASSKDRVAYNEQFF. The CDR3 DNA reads TGTGCCAGCAGCAAGGACAGGGTGGCCTACAATGAGCAGTTCTTC.

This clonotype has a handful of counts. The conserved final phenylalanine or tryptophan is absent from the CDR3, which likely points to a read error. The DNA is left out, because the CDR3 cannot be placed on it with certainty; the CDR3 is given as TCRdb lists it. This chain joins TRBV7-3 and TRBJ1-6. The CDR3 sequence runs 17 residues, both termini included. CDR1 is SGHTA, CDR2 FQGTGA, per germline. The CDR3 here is CASSPVASAYNEQFFGP.

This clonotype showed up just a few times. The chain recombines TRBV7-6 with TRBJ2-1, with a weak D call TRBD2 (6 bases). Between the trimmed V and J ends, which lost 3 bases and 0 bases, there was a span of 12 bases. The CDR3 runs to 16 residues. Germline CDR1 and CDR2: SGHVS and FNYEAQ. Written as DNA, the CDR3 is TGTGCCAGCAGCTTTTTAACGGGAGACTCCTACAATGAGCAGTTCTTC. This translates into CASSFLTGDSYNEQFF.

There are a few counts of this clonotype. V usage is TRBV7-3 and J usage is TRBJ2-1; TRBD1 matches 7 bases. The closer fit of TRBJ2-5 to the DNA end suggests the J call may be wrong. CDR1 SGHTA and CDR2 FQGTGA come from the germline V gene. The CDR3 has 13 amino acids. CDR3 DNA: TGTGCCAGTAGACCCTCAGGGGGAGAGACCCAGTACTTC. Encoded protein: CASRPSGGETQYF.

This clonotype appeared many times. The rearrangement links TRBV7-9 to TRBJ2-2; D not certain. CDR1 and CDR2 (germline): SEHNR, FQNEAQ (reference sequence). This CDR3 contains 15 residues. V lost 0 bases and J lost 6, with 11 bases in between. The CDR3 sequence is CASSLALGFPGELFF. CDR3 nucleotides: TGTGCCAGCAGCTTAGCTCTAGGGTTCCCCGGGGAGCTGTTTTTT.

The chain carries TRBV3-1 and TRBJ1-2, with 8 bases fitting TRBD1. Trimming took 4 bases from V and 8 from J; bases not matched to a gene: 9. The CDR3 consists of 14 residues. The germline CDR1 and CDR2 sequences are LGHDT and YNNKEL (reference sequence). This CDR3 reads CASSPGAGGEGYTF. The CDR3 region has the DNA TGTGCCAGCAGCCCAGGAGCAGGGGGCGAGGGCTACACCTTC.

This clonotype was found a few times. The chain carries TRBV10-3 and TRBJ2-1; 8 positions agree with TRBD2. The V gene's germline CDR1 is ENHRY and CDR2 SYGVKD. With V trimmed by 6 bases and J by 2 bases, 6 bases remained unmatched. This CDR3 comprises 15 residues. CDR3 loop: CAIRIDSGAYNEQFF. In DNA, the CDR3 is TGTGCCATCAGAATCGATAGCGGGGCCTACAATGAGCAGTTCTTC.

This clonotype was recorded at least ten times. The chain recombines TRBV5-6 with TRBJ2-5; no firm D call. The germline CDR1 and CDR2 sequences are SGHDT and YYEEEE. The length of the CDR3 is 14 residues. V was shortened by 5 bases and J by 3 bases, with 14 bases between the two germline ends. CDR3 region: CASRIERLEETQYF. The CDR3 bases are TGTGCCAGCAGAATCGAGCGCCTCGAAGAGACCCAGTACTTC.

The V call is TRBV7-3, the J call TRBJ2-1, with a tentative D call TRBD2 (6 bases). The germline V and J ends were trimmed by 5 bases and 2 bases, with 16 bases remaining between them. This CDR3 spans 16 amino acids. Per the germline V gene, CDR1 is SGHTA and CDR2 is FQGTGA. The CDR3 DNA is TGTGCCAGCAGCCTTTTAGCCGGGAGTGCCTACAATGAGCAGTTCTTC. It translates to CASSLLAGSAYNEQFF.

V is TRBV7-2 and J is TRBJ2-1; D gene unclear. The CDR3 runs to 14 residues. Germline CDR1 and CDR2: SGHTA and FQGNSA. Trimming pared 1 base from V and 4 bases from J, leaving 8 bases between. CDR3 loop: CASSLEQIYNEQFF. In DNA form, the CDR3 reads TGTGCCAGCAGCTTAGAACAGATATACAATGAGCAGTTCTTC.

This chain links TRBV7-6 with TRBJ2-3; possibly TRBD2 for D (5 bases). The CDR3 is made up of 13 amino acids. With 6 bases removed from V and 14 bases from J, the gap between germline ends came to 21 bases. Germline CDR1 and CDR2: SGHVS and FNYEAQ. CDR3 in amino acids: CASSSVRTGELYF. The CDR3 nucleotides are TGTGCCAGCAGTTCAGTTCGGACCGGGGAGCTGTATTTT.

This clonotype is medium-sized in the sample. The DNA of the CDR3 is TGTGCCAGCAGCTTGGGGACAGGGGTGGATACGCAGTATTTT. This translates into CASSLGTGVDTQYF. The V and J genes are TRBV7-9 and TRBJ2-3; TRBD1 agrees at 10 bases. Germline CDR1 reads SEHNR; CDR2 reads FQNEAQ (reference sequence). Trimming took 3 bases from V and 6 from J; bases not matched to a gene: 3. The CDR3 covers 14 residues. Variable domain in full (rest from reference TRBV7-9 and TRBJ2-3): DTGVSQNPRHKITKRGQNVTFRCDPISEHNRLYWYRQTLGQGPEFLTYFQNEAQLEKSRLLSDRFSAERPKGSFSTLEIQRTEQGDSAMYLCASSLGTGVDTQYFGPGTRLTVL.

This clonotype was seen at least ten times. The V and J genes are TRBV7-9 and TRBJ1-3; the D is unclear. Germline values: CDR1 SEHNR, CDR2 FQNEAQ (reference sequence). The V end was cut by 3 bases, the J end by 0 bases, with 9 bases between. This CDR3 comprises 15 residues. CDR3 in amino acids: CASSFPQSSGNTIYF. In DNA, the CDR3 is TGTGCCAGCAGCTTCCCACAGAGCTCTGGAAACACCATATATTTT.

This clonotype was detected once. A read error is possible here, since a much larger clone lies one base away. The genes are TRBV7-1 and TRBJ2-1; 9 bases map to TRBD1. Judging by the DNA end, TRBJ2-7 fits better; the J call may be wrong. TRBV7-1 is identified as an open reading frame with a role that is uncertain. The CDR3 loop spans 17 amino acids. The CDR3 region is CASSSRTGTGTRNEQYF. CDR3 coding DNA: TGTGCCAGCAGCTCCAGGACCGGGACAGGGACTCGCAATGAGCAGTACTTC.

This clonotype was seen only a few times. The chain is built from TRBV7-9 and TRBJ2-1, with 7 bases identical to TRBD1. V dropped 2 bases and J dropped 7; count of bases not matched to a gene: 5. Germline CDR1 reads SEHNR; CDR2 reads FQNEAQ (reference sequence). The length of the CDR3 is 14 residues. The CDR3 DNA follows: TGTGCCAGCAGCTTAACCCAGGGGGAAAATGAGCAGTTCTTC. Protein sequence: CASSLTQGENEQFF.

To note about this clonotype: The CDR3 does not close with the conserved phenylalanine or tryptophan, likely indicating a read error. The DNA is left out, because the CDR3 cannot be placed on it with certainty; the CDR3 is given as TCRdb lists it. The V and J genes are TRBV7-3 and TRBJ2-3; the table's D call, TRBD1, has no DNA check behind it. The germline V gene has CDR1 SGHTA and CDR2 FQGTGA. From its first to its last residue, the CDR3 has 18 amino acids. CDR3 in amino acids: CASSVSQGLLPYEQYFGP.